These 27 T cell receptor beta chains came from one sample sequenced in a study of OX40 agonist ivuxolimab in advanced cancers. Library prep was done by the immunoSEQ multiplex PCR assay. Sourced from immuneACCESS, this table was stored by TCRdb with only in-frame sequences that have V and J called. A share of the clones is absent; for the studies checked, an unresolved V gene accounts for under half, and the remainder has no known explanation. A total of about 67,000 clones appear in this sample, 80% to 90% of them only once. Approximately 2% of the sample is taken by the ten largest. The sequencing here drew on CD4+ or CD8+ T cells sorted from blood, taken in a trial of the OX40 agonist ivuxolimab. These receptors came from an adult with an advanced solid tumor such as melanoma, head and neck, liver or kidney cancer.

This clone was picked up a small number of times. This rearrangement joins TRBV5-5 to TRBJ1-1; D not resolved. This CDR3 region has 12 residues. The germline CDR1 and CDR2 sequences are SGHKS and YYEKEE (reference sequence). Trimming cost V 2 bases and J 3 bases, with 5 bases left between them. CDR3 amino acids: CASSFQDTEAFF. CDR3 DNA: TGTGCCAGCAGCTTCCAGGACACTGAAGCTTTCTTT. The entire variable domain, with the rest obtained from reference TRBV5-5 and TRBJ1-1, is as follows: DAGVTQSPTHLIKTRGQQVTLRCSPISGHKSVSWYQQVLGQGPQFIFQYYEKEERGRGNFPDRFSARQFPNYSSELNVNALLLGDSALYLCASSFQDTEAFFGQGTRLTVV.

The genes are TRBV6-6 and TRBJ1-2; D call uncertain. Per the germline V gene, CDR1 is MNHNY and CDR2 is SVGAGI (reference sequence). Trimming stripped 3 bases from V and 0 bases from J, with 5 bases between. There are 13 residues in the CDR3. In DNA, the CDR3 is TGTGCCAGCAGTTATCGGCCTAACTATGGCTACACCTTC. It specifies CASSYRPNYGYTF.

The chain carries TRBV5-1 and TRBJ2-7, with D perhaps given as TRBD1 or TRBD2 (6 bases each). V gave up 1 base and J gave up 4 bases, with 12 bases separating them. In germline, CDR1 is SGHRS, CDR2 YFSETQ. The CDR3 is made up of 14 amino acids. In nucleotides, the CDR3 is TGCGCCAGCAGCTTGAAGAGGGGGGAATACGAGCAGTACTTC. Protein: CASSLKRGEYEQYF.

This clone was picked up one time. The chain is built from TRBV9 and TRBJ1-1; D remains unclear. The CDR3 totals 12 residues. Between the trimmed V and J ends, which lost 0 bases and 7 bases, there was a span of 7 bases. In germline, CDR1 is SGDLS, CDR2 YYNGEE. The chain's CDR3 is CASSVGGIEAFF. The CDR3 nucleotides read TGTGCCAGCAGCGTAGGCGGGATTGAAGCTTTCTTT. The full variable domain, in which reference TRBV9 and TRBJ1-1 provide the parts outside the CDR3, is DSGVTQTPKHLITATGQRVTLRCSPRSGDLSVYWYQQSLDQGLQFLIQYYNGEERAKGNILERFSAQQFPDLHSELNLSSLELGDSALYFCASSVGGIEAFFGQGTRLTVV.

In DNA form, the CDR3 reads TGTGCCAGCAGATCGGGACCGCTGCTAGGGCCCCAGCATTTT. Translation gives CASRSGPLLGPQHF. The V and J genes are TRBV28 and TRBJ1-5; possible D gene TRBD1, 5 bases. CDR1 is MDHEN and CDR2 is SYDVKM in the germline V gene. This CDR3 is built from 14 residues. V was clipped by 6 bases and J by 9 bases, with 18 bases between them.

This clone was found once. The V and J genes are TRBV9 and TRBJ2-2, with 11 nucleotides matching TRBD1. The CDR3 contains 16 residues. Germline V lookup: CDR1 SGDLS, CDR2 YYNGEE. J was trimmed by 10 bases and V by 6 bases; bases with no gene match: 14. The chain's CDR3 is CASTRGRTGGFEELFF. CDR3 nucleotide sequence: TGTGCCAGCACCAGAGGTAGGACAGGGGGCTTCGAGGAGCTGTTTTTT.

The rearrangement joins TRBV5-1 to TRBJ2-1, with 11 bases that match TRBD1. The CDR3 contains 14 residues. J was trimmed by 8 bases and V by 7 bases; bases with no gene match: 8. In germline, CDR1 is SGHRS, CDR2 YFSETQ. CDR3 residues: CASQRTGGSDEQFF. As DNA, the CDR3 is TGCGCCAGCCAGAGGACAGGGGGCAGCGATGAGCAGTTCTTC. The full variable domain, its missing parts supplied by reference TRBV5-1 and TRBJ2-1, is KAGVTQTPRYLIKTRGQQVTLSCSPISGHRSVSWYQQTPGQGLQFLFEYFSETQRNKGNFPGRFSGRQFSNSRSEMNVSTLELGDSALYLCASQRTGGSDEQFFGPGTRLTVL.

CDR3 nucleotide sequence: TGTGCAAGTCGCCCCAAAGGCCCCGACAGGGTAGCCTACGAGCAGTACTTC. Translated, it gives CASRPKGPDRVAYEQYF. The chain employs TRBV12-2 and TRBJ2-7; TRBD1 reflects the table's D call only, with no check against the DNA. TRBV12-2 is a pseudogene. The CDR3 runs to 17 residues.

This chain uses TRBV5-1 with TRBJ1-1; possibly TRBD1 for D (6 bases). Germline V lookup: CDR1 SGHRS, CDR2 YFSETQ. V was trimmed by 4 bases and J by 7 bases, leaving 11 bases between them. This CDR3 comprises 12 residues. CDR3 residues: CASSATDSEAFF. The DNA for the CDR3 is TGCGCCAGCAGCGCTACGGACAGTGAAGCTTTCTTT.

As DNA, the CDR3 is TGTGCCAGCAGCCAGGGGGGTTACAATGAGCAGTTCTTC. Encoded protein: CASSQGGYNEQFF. This chain connects TRBV7-3 to TRBJ2-1, with D possibly matching TRBD1 (7 bases). The CDR3 extends over 13 amino acids. Germline loops: CDR1 SGHTA, CDR2 FQGTGA. The V gene lost 5 bases and the J gene lost 4 bases, with 9 bases spanning the gap.

This rearrangement joins TRBV2 to TRBJ2-1, with D hard to call. Trimming removed 5 bases from V and 3 bases from J, with 2 bases in between. The germline gives CDR1 SNHLY, CDR2 FYNNEI. The CDR3 has 11 residues. The CDR3 protein is CASSFYNEQFF. The CDR3 bases are TGTGCCAGCAGTTTCTACAATGAGCAGTTCTTC.

This chain uses TRBV6-6 with TRBJ1-6; 7 nucleotides align to TRBD1. CDR3 length equals 14 residues. Looked up from germline, CDR1 is MNHNY and CDR2 is SVGAGI (reference sequence). J was trimmed by 7 bases and V by 6 bases; bases with no gene match: 6. CDR3 protein: CASSLRDSNSPLHF. CDR3 nucleotides: TGTGCCAGCAGCCTCCGGGACAGCAATTCACCCCTCCACTTT.

The V and J genes are TRBV4-1 and TRBJ2-1; 8 bases fit TRBD1. Germline V gene lookup returns CDR1 MGHRA and CDR2 YSYEKL. With 1 base clipped from V and 2 bases from J, the junction kept 4 bases outside the gene matches. The CDR3 spans 16 residues. This CDR3 reads CASSQAETGAYNEQFF. CDR3 DNA sequence: TGCGCCAGCAGCCAAGCAGAGACAGGGGCCTACAATGAGCAGTTCTTC.

This chain joins TRBV7-9 and TRBJ2-1; D is tentatively TRBD1 or TRBD2 (6 bases each). The V end was cut by 2 bases, the J end by 8 bases, with 16 bases between. The CDR3 contains 15 residues. Germline V gene data show CDR1 as SEHNR and CDR2 as FQNEAQ (reference sequence). CDR3 sequence (DNA): TGTGCCAGCAGCTTAATGGGGGGCCGTGGGGATGAGCAGTTCTTC. Encoded protein: CASSLMGGRGDEQFF. Full variable domain (rest looked up from reference TRBV7-9 and TRBJ2-1): DTGVSQNPRHKITKRGQNVTFRCDPISEHNRLYWYRQTLGQGPEFLTYFQNEAQLEKSRLLSDRFSAERPKGSFSTLEIQRTEQGDSAMYLCASSLMGGRGDEQFFGPGTRLTVL.

The chain couples TRBV25-1 to TRBJ2-3; no reliable D call. The CDR3 loop spans 13 amino acids. Germline CDR1 reads MGHDK; CDR2 reads SYGVNS. Trimming stripped 6 bases from V and 0 bases from J, with 7 bases between. CDR3 bases: TGTGCCAGCAGCCTCACTAGCACAGATACGCAGTATTTT. This gives the protein CASSLTSTDTQYF.

V gene TRBV19 combines with J gene TRBJ1-5, with D uncertain. The CDR3 extends over 16 amino acids. Between the trimmed V and J ends, which lost 9 bases and 0 bases, there was a span of 18 bases. Germline lookup yields CDR1 LNHDA and CDR2 SQIVND (reference sequence). CDR3 DNA sequence: TGTGCCAGCGAAAATCGACGGATCGCTAGCAATCAGCCCCAGCATTTT. Its translation: CASENRRIASNQPQHF.

V usage is TRBV28 and J usage is TRBJ1-2; D is unresolved. The CDR3 is 13 amino acids. Trimming removed 5 bases from V and 5 bases from J, with 12 bases in between. Germline CDR1 is MDHEN and CDR2 is SYDVKM. CDR3 sequence (DNA): TGTGCCAGCAGTAGTAAGGTAGTATATGGCTACACCTTC. Amino acids: CASSSKVVYGYTF.

The chain combines TRBV19 with TRBJ2-1, with 10 bases that match TRBD2. The CDR3 runs to 15 residues. The J segment lost 9 bases and the V segment lost 3 bases, leaving 8 bases of the junction unmatched. Germline assignment: CDR1 LNHDA and CDR2 SQIVND (reference sequence). The CDR3 DNA reads as TGTGCCAGTAGTATTCTAGCGGGGGCCGGGGGTGAGCAGTTCTTC. Translation gives CASSILAGAGGEQFF.

This clone was observed a single time. This chain connects TRBV7-9 to TRBJ2-1; 8 nucleotides line up with TRBD1. CDR1 and CDR2 (germline): SEHNR, FQNEAQ (reference sequence). Germline trimming cut 3 bases from V and 4 bases from J; bases unmatched to any gene: 5. The CDR3 sequence is 15 residues long. The CDR3 nucleotides are TGTGCCAGCAGCTTGGGGACAGGTTCGTACAATGAGCAGTTCTTC. Translation gives CASSLGTGSYNEQFF.

The V and J genes are TRBV6-6 and TRBJ2-2, with D unresolved. The germline gives CDR1 MNHNY, CDR2 SVGAGI (reference sequence). The CDR3 has 15 residues. The V gene lost 2 bases and the J gene lost 2 bases, with 9 bases spanning the gap. The CDR3 protein is CASSYRQSNTGELFF. For the CDR3, the DNA is TGTGCCAGCAGTTACCGGCAGAGTAACACCGGGGAGCTGTTTTTT.

The rearrangement links TRBV2 to TRBJ2-3, with D possibly matching TRBD2 (6 bases). V was shortened by 2 bases and J by 6 bases, with 9 bases between the two germline ends. Germline V gene lookup returns CDR1 SNHLY and CDR2 FYNNEI. This CDR3 is built from 13 residues. The CDR3 loop reads CASSELRGDTQYF. CDR3 bases: TGTGCCAGCAGTGAACTACGGGGGGATACGCAGTATTTT.

This clone was observed a few times. V and J are TRBV5-4 and TRBJ1-1; D gene uncertain. The V end was cut by 1 base, the J end by 1 base, with 8 bases between. The CDR3 has 14 residues. Germline CDR1 is SGHNT and CDR2 is YYREEE (reference sequence). This chain's CDR3 is CASSLYNQNTEAFF. CDR3 DNA: TGTGCCAGCAGCTTGTACAACCAGAACACTGAAGCTTTCTTT.

This clone turned up a few times. The rearrangement joins TRBV11-2 to TRBJ1-1; D call uncertain. V dropped 5 bases and J dropped 6 bases, with 16 bases sitting between them. The CDR3 has 14 residues. CDR1 and CDR2 from the germline V gene are SGHAT and FQNNGV. In nucleotides, the CDR3 is TGTGCCAGCAGCCCCTACGGCCTCGGGGCTGAAGCTTTCTTT. This codes for CASSPYGLGAEAFF.

J is TRBJ2-1 and V is TRBV7-2; D uncertain. The CDR3 runs 15 residues. V was clipped by 1 base and J by 0 bases, with 7 bases between them. Germline-derived CDR1 and CDR2 are SGHTA and FQGNSA. The CDR3 region is CASSLVIDSYNEQFF. CDR3 coding DNA: TGTGCCAGCAGCTTAGTGATAGACTCCTACAATGAGCAGTTCTTC.

The rearrangement uses TRBV6-1 and TRBJ1-3; no firm D call. With 8 bases removed from V and 0 bases from J, the gap between germline ends came to 8 bases. Germline values: CDR1 MNHNS, CDR2 SASEGT. The CDR3 loop spans 13 amino acids. As DNA, the CDR3 is TGTGCCAGCCACCTCAGCTCTGGAAACACCATATATTTT. It codes for CASHLSSGNTIYF.

The chain recombines TRBV7-2 with TRBJ2-3; possible D gene TRBD1, 5 bases. V lost 5 bases and J 2 bases, leaving 14 bases between the germline ends. The CDR3 contains 15 residues. Germline CDR1 and CDR2: SGHTA and FQGNSA. CDR3 sequence: CASSPPGHNTDTQYF. The CDR3 nucleotides are TGTGCCAGCAGCCCCCCAGGACACAACACAGATACGCAGTATTTT.

The CDR3 DNA follows: TGTGCCAGCACCCTTGGTGCGGGTTTCGGGGCCAACGTCCTGACTTTC. Residues: CASTLGAGFGANVLTF. The J gene is TRBJ2-6, the V gene TRBV5-5; possible D gene TRBD2, 5 bases. Trimming removed 6 bases from V and 4 bases from J, with 17 bases in between. Germline lookup yields CDR1 SGHKS and CDR2 YYEKEE (reference sequence). The CDR3 contains 16 residues. Variable domain in full (rest from reference TRBV5-5 and TRBJ2-6): DAGVTQSPTHLIKTRGQQVTLRCSPISGHKSVSWYQQVLGQGPQFIFQYYEKEERGRGNFPDRFSARQFPNYSSELNVNALLLGDSALYLCASTLGAGFGANVLTFGAGSRLTVL.